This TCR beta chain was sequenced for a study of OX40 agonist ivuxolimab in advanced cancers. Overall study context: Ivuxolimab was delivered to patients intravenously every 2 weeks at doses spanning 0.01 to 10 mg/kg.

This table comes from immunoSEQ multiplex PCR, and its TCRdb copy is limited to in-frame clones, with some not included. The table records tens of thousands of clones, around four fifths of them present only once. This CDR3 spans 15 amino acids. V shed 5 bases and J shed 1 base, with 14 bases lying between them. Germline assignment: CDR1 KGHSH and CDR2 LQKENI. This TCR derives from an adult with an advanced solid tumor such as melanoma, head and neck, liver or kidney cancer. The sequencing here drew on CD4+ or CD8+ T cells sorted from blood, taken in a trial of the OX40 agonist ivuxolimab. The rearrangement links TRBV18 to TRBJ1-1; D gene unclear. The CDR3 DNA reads TGTGCCAGCTCAGAAAGCGTCGTAGAGAACACTGAAGCTTTCTTT. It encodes CASSESVVENTEAFF.